Sequencing of this TCR beta chain was carried out in a study of blood T cell repertoires in COVID-19. Turning to the study itself: Specimens from acute and convalescent COVID-19 originated in the United States, Italy and Spain. PBMCs, B-cell-depleted T cells, or T cells were the source of the cDNA or gDNA that made up the material.

Authors' analysis steps: Estimated nucleated cell counts came from reference gene primer amplification. TCRdb's copy holds only in-frame clones and misses some; the assay was immunoSEQ multiplex PCR. That table is the source of V, J and clone size, and D and trimming were worked out from the DNA. The sample holds approximately 96,000 clones, roughly 80% seen once. V was pared by 8 bases and J by 6 bases, with 12 bases of the junction left unmatched. CDR1 and CDR2 (germline): MNHEY, SVGAGI. This CDR3 comprises 14 residues. The clonotype comes from a woman older than 75 with acute or convalescent COVID-19. The sample comprised peripheral blood. The V gene is TRBV6-5, the J gene TRBJ2-7; 8 nucleotides match TRBD1. The chain's CDR3 is CASETGQDGGEQYF. The CDR3 nucleotides read TGTGCCAGCGAGACGGGACAGGACGGTGGCGAGCAGTACTTC.